The 20 T cell receptor beta chains presented below share a single source sample, sequenced in a study of blood T cells in healthy people across ages. Then a second PCR, running about 7 to 11 cycles, was carried out with a sample-barcoded 5' primer and a J-beta primer mix. TCRdb re-analysed the 5' RACE reads in MiXCR, keeping a single row per CDR3 protein. The data show 630,000 or so distinct CDR3 sequences, 32% seen once. Sequencing was done on a sample of blood. These TCRs come from a woman aged 80 or older in good health.

The chain uses TRBV7-8 and TRBJ2-5; 7 bases line up with TRBD1. Trimming cost V 6 bases and J 5 bases; bases outside gene matches: 9. Germline V gene lookup returns CDR1 SGHVS and CDR2 FQNEAQ. The CDR3 has 14 amino acids. CDR3 in amino acids: CASSTQGVRETQYF. Written as DNA, the CDR3 is TGTGCCAGCAGTACTCAGGGGGTACGCGAGACCCAGTACTTC. Full variable domain (rest looked up from reference TRBV7-8 and TRBJ2-5): GAGVSQSPRYKVAKRGQDVALRCDPISGHVSLFWYQQALGQGPEFLTYFQNEAQLDKSGLPSDRFFAERPEGSVSTLKIQRTQQEDSAVYLCASSTQGVRETQYFGPGTRLLVL.

For this clonotype: This sequence may be a read error, since a much larger clone differs from it by one base. The chain couples TRBV12-3 or TRBV12-4 to TRBJ1-2; 8 positions match TRBD1. The length of the CDR3 is 13 residues. The CDR3 here is CASRWTGRYGCTF. CDR3 nucleotide sequence: TGTGCCAGCAGGTGGACAGGGAGGTATGGCTGCACCTTC.

About this clonotype: A much larger clone lies a single base off, so this may be a read error. The genes are TRBV20-1 and TRBJ2-7; no reliable D call. This CDR3 has 11 residues. Germline V lookup: CDR1 DFQATT, CDR2 SNEGSKA (reference sequence). The CDR3 DNA sequence: TGCAGTGCAACCCAGTCCTACGAGCGGTACTTC. This codes for CSATQSYERYF.

There are many counts of this clonotype. The rearrangement uses TRBV20-1 and TRBJ2-3, with 11 bases that match TRBD2. Germline CDR1 and CDR2: DFQATT and SNEGSKA (reference sequence). The CDR3 runs to 18 residues. Trimming cost V 0 bases and J 3 bases; bases outside gene matches: 11. The CDR3 bases are TGCAGTGCTAGAGATTTTCGTACTAGCGGGGGACTTACAGATACGCAGTATTTT. As protein: CSARDFRTSGGLTDTQYF.

V usage is TRBV20-1 and J usage is TRBJ2-5; D not resolved. V lost 5 bases, J lost 4 bases, and 17 bases lay in between. The germline gives CDR1 DFQATT, CDR2 SNEGSKA (reference sequence). This CDR3 is 14 amino acids long. As DNA, the CDR3 is TGCAGTGCTTCTTCCCCTAGGGTGGGAGAGACCCAGTACTTC. Translation: CSASSPRVGETQYF.

This clonotype was detected many times. This chain uses TRBV5-1 with TRBJ2-5; D remains unclear. Germline CDR1 is SGHRS and CDR2 is YFSETQ. The V gene lost 0 bases and the J gene lost 3 bases, with 12 bases spanning the gap. The CDR3 covers 15 residues. CDR3 sequence: CASSLDHPGKETQYF. In DNA, the CDR3 is TGCGCCAGCAGCTTGGACCACCCCGGTAAAGAGACCCAGTACTTC.

This chain uses TRBV4-1 with TRBJ2-7; TRBD1 matches 7 bases. The J call may be in error: the DNA end matches TRBJ2-5 better. The length of the CDR3 is 15 residues. Per germline, CDR1 MGHRA and CDR2 YSYEKL. In DNA, the CDR3 is TGCGCCAGCAGCCTTGAACAGGGGAGCCGGGAGACCCAGTACTTC. The encoded protein is CASSLEQGSRETQYF.

The chain couples TRBV2 to TRBJ2-7; 9 nucleotides align to TRBD1. Trimming at V came to 4 bases and at J to 4 bases, leaving 5 bases not matched to a gene. The CDR3 spans 14 residues. Germline V CDR1 and CDR2: SNHLY, FYNNEI. CDR3 sequence: CASSVTGGGYEQYF. CDR3 bases: TGTGCCAGCAGTGTGACAGGGGGAGGTTACGAGCAGTACTTC.

This rearrangement joins TRBV6-1 to TRBJ1-2; D perhaps matches TRBD1 (6 bases). The CDR3 loop spans 17 amino acids. From germline, CDR1 is MNHNS and CDR2 SASEGT. V was trimmed by 3 bases and J by 1 base, leaving 18 bases between them. The CDR3 is CASSDSGAPTINYGYTF. CDR3 DNA sequence: TGTGCCAGCAGTGATTCGGGGGCTCCCACGATTAACTATGGCTACACCTTC.

This clonotype was observed at least ten times. V is TRBV7-2 and J is TRBJ1-2, with D uncertain. There are 15 residues in the CDR3. The V gene's germline CDR1 is SGHTA and CDR2 FQGNSA. Trimming took 1 base from V and 5 from J, leaving 14 bases between them. In DNA form, the CDR3 reads TGTGCCAGCAGCTTAGACTGGGATAGGGTGTATGGCTACACCTTC. The encoded protein is CASSLDWDRVYGYTF.

This clonotype was observed many times. V is TRBV4-1 and J is TRBJ1-5, with unresolved D. The CDR3 has 16 amino acids. CDR1 and CDR2 (germline): MGHRA, YSYEKL. Trimming shortened V by 0 bases and J by 0 bases, and 9 bases separated the two germline ends. The CDR3 DNA reads as TGCGCCAGCAGCCAAGATCCGGCGATTAGCAATCAGCCCCAGCATTTT. Encoded protein: CASSQDPAISNQPQHF.

Comment on this clonotype: A much larger clone differs from this one at a single base, so this may be a read error. V is TRBV6-6 and J is TRBJ2-7; possible D gene TRBD1, 5 bases. Trimming took 11 bases from V and 2 from J, leaving 19 bases between them. Germline CDR1 and CDR2: MNHNY and SVGAGI (reference sequence). The CDR3 has 14 amino acids. The CDR3 nucleotides are TGTGCCTGCAAAAGTTCTCAGGGCCCCTACGAGCAGTACTTC. This translates into CACKSSQGPYEQYF.

This clonotype has just a few counts. A read error may produce the germline difference seen at one junction end. The chain employs TRBV7-6 and TRBJ1-5, with a possible D match to TRBD1 (5 bases). CDR1 SGHVS and CDR2 FNYEAQ come from the germline V gene. The CDR3 length is 15 residues. The CDR3 is CAGSLSQGWNQPQHF. The CDR3 bases are TGTGCCGGCAGCTTATCTCAGGGTTGGAATCAGCCCCAGCATTTT.

A word on this clonotype: Given a much more abundant clone one base away, this may be a read error. The chain recombines TRBV2 with TRBJ2-6; possibly TRBD1 for D (5 bases). Germline V gives CDR1 SNHLY, CDR2 FYNNEI. The CDR3 contains 14 residues. CDR3 loop: CASSGVSGANVPTF. The DNA of the CDR3 is TGTGCCAGCAGTGGAGTCTCTGGGGCCAACGTCCCGACTTTC.

This clonotype was seen a few times. The chain links TRBV12-5 to TRBJ1-5; unclear D gene. Per germline, CDR1 LGHNT and CDR2 FRNRAP. The CDR3 contains 13 residues. The ends were cut back, 3 bases at V and 4 bases at J, with 7 bases in the middle. The DNA of the CDR3 is TGTGCTAGTGGTTTCGGGGTAAATCAGCCCCAGCATTTT. Translating it yields CASGFGVNQPQHF.

The chain is built from TRBV20-1 and TRBJ1-1, with a weak D call TRBD1 (5 bases). Germline V CDR1 and CDR2: DFQATT, SNEGSKA (reference sequence). The CDR3 has 14 amino acids. Trimming pared 1 base from V and 2 bases from J, leaving 11 bases between. This CDR3 is CSARVGGVNTEAFF. CDR3 nucleotides: TGCAGTGCTAGAGTGGGGGGGGTAAACACTGAAGCTTTCTTT.

The chain is built from TRBV30 and TRBJ1-3, with a possible D match to TRBD1 (5 bases). Trimming removed 6 bases at V and 12 bases at J, with 12 bases between. This CDR3 is built from 10 residues. Germline V CDR1 and CDR2: GTSNPN, SVGIG (reference sequence). The CDR3 here is CACGQEGIYF. The CDR3 DNA follows: TGTGCCTGTGGACAAGAGGGCATATATTTT.

In its sample, this clonotype was seen many times. This chain uses TRBV4-2 with TRBJ1-2; D is unclear. The germline CDR1 and CDR2 sequences are LGHNA and YNFKEQ. V was pared by 0 bases and J by 4 bases, with 9 bases between. The CDR3 is 14 amino acids. CDR3 coding DNA: TGTGCCAGCAGCCAAGATGCCGGCTCCTATGGCTACACCTTC. Protein: CASSQDAGSYGYTF.

This clonotype occurred many times. V is TRBV7-2 and J is TRBJ2-3, with D uncertain. Deletions cut 1 base from V and 11 bases from J, with 13 bases between. The CDR3 sequence is 13 residues long. Germline values: CDR1 SGHTA, CDR2 FQGNSA. CDR3 loop: CASSLGLLREQYF. The CDR3, as DNA: TGTGCCAGCAGCTTAGGCCTGCTGCGTGAGCAGTATTTT.

This clonotype was seen a handful of times. The chain recombines TRBV2 with TRBJ1-2; D gene unclear. CDR3 length equals 14 residues. Germline-derived CDR1 and CDR2 are SNHLY and FYNNEI. V lost 1 base, J lost 1 base, and 7 bases lay in between. This CDR3 is CASSEGMYNYGYTF. The CDR3 DNA reads TGTGCCAGCAGTGAAGGAATGTATAACTATGGCTACACCTTC. Complete variable domain (other parts from reference TRBV2 and TRBJ1-2): EPEVTQTPSHQVTQMGQEVILRCVPISNHLYFYWYRQILGQKVEFLVSFYNNEISEKSEIFDDQFSVERPDGSNFTLKIRSTKLEDSAMYFCASSEGMYNYGYTFGSGTRLTVV.